The 28 T cell receptor beta chains listed next were all sequenced from one sample in a study of OX40 agonist ivuxolimab in advanced cancers. The data were produced by immunoSEQ multiplex PCR, yet TCRdb's version contains in-frame clones alone and is incomplete. The repertoire holds tens of thousands of clones, 86% seen once, with roughly 1.1% in the top ten. The source was CD4+ or CD8+ T cells sorted from blood, collected in a trial of the OX40 agonist ivuxolimab. Receptors were obtained from an adult with an advanced solid tumor such as melanoma, head and neck, liver or kidney cancer.

This clone was seen a few times. The rearrangement uses TRBV7-3 and TRBJ2-5; D perhaps matches TRBD2 (5 bases). Looked up from germline, CDR1 is SGHTA and CDR2 is FQGTGA. The V end was cut by 3 bases, the J end by 5 bases, with 13 bases between. The CDR3 consists of 14 residues. The CDR3 DNA reads TGTGCCAGCAGCTTCGGAGGTTCCCGGGAGACCCAGTACTTC. This translates into CASSFGGSRETQYF. The full variable domain, rest sourced from reference TRBV7-3 and TRBJ2-5, is GAGVSQTPSNKVTEKGKYVELRCDPISGHTALYWYRQSLGQGPEFLIYFQGTGAADDSGLPNDRFFAVRPEGSVSTLKIQRTERGDSAVYLCASSFGGSRETQYFGPGTRLLVL.

This clone was observed once. The rearrangement uses TRBV29-1 and TRBJ2-7; D possibly corresponds to TRBD1 (5 bases). The CDR3 spans 14 residues. V was clipped by 5 bases and J by 0 bases, with 14 bases between them. CDR1 is SQVTM, CDR2 ANQGSEA, per germline. The CDR3 region has the DNA TGCAGCGTTAGGTCTACGGACAACTCCTACGAGCAGTACTTC. It encodes CSVRSTDNSYEQYF.

This chain connects TRBV6-1 to TRBJ1-2, with D unresolved. Germline V CDR1 and CDR2: MNHNS, SASEGT. CDR3 length equals 14 residues. The germline V and J ends were trimmed by 4 bases and 4 bases, with 13 bases remaining between them. The CDR3 coding sequence is TGTGCCAGCAGTGGAGCAGGATACAGCTATGGCTACACCTTC. Translated: CASSGAGYSYGYTF.

This chain connects TRBV14 to TRBJ1-2, with 9 bases lining up with TRBD1. Per the germline V gene, CDR1 is SGHDN and CDR2 is FVKESK. V gave up 2 bases and J gave up 6 bases; unmatched junction bases: 4. The CDR3 consists of 14 residues. The CDR3 coding sequence is TGTGCCAGCAGCCAATACAACAGGGGGCATGGCTACACCTTC. Protein: CASSQYNRGHGYTF. The whole variable domain, filled in from reference TRBV14 and TRBJ1-2, reads EAGVTQFPSHSVIEKGQTVTLRCDPISGHDNLYWYRRVMGKEIKFLLHFVKESKQDESGMPNNRFLAERTGGTYSTLKVQPAELEDSGVYFCASSQYNRGHGYTFGSGTRLTVV.

The genes are TRBV21-1 and TRBJ1-3. TRBV21-1 is deemed a pseudogene. This CDR3 contains 17 residues. This CDR3 reads CASSKKFRGVAGNTIYF. CDR3 nucleotides: TGTGCCAGCAGCAAAAAATTTCGGGGAGTCGCTGGAAACACCATATATTTT.

This chain joins TRBV4-2 and TRBJ1-1; D is unclear. There are 13 residues in the CDR3. Germline CDR1 and CDR2: LGHNA and YNFKEQ. V gave up 5 bases and J gave up 4 bases, with 11 bases separating them. CDR3 DNA sequence: TGTGCCAGCAGCTTGGACGAGGGCACTGAAGCTTTCTTT. This sequence encodes CASSLDEGTEAFF.

This CDR3 is CASDGERTSGQDTQYF. For the CDR3, the DNA is TGTGCCAGCGATGGGGAAAGGACTAGCGGGCAGGATACGCAGTATTTT. The chain recombines TRBV7-9 with TRBJ2-3; 11 bases are shared with TRBD2. The CDR3 extends over 16 amino acids. The germline V gene has CDR1 SEHNR and CDR2 FQNEAQ (reference sequence). Unmatched junction bases numbered 13, after V lost 8 bases and J lost 6 bases.

The rearrangement joins TRBV7-2 to TRBJ1-1; D may be TRBD1 (6 bases). This CDR3 has 17 amino acids. Looked up from germline, CDR1 is SGHTA and CDR2 is FQGNSA. Trimming stripped 2 bases from V and 0 bases from J, with 16 bases between. The DNA for the CDR3 is TGTGCCAGCAGCTTAATGGGGGGGCTGATCATGAACACTGAAGCTTTCTTT. This sequence encodes CASSLMGGLIMNTEAFF.

This clone was seen a few times. The rearrangement joins TRBV5-1 to TRBJ1-4; D ambiguous. The CDR3 spans 14 residues. Germline values: CDR1 SGHRS, CDR2 YFSETQ. The V end was cut by 4 bases, the J end by 5 bases, with 12 bases between. The CDR3 sequence: CASSPHLQNEKLFF. CDR3 nucleotides: TGCGCCAGCAGCCCACACCTACAAAATGAAAAACTGTTTTTT.

This chain joins TRBV7-9 and TRBJ2-7, with TRBD1 matching over 7 bases. The CDR3 length is 15 residues. Germline trimming cut 4 bases from V and 3 bases from J; bases unmatched to any gene: 9. The germline gives CDR1 SEHNR, CDR2 FQNEAQ (reference sequence). The CDR3 reads CASSSYRGRIYEQYF. The CDR3 nucleotides read TGTGCCAGCAGCTCTTACAGGGGACGGATCTACGAGCAGTACTTC. The full variable domain, with the rest looked up from reference TRBV7-9 and TRBJ2-7, is DTGVSQNPRHKITKRGQNVTFRCDPISEHNRLYWYRQTLGQGPEFLTYFQNEAQLEKSRLLSDRFSAERPKGSFSTLEIQRTEQGDSAMYLCASSSYRGRIYEQYFGPGTRLTVT.

Turning to this clone: The germline gene is not matched at one end of the junction; a read error may be the cause. The chain recombines TRBV7-8 with TRBJ1-2, with a possible D match to TRBD1 (6 bases). The CDR3 is 13 amino acids. Germline assignment: CDR1 SGHVS and CDR2 FQNEAQ. The CDR3 DNA reads TGTGCCAGCGGCTTAGACAGGAACTATGGCTACACCTTC. Translated, it gives CASGLDRNYGYTF.

The V and J genes are TRBV30 and TRBJ1-2; maybe TRBD1 (5 bases). The V end lost 3 bases, the J end lost 0 bases, and 17 bases lay between the germline ends. CDR1 is GTSNPN and CDR2 is SVGIG in the germline V gene (reference sequence). The CDR3 runs to 16 residues. CDR3 sequence reads: CAWRDTGTATNYGYTF. The CDR3 nucleotides are TGTGCCTGGAGAGATACCGGGACGGCGACTAACTATGGCTACACCTTC.

This chain joins TRBV18 and TRBJ1-3; 8 bases are shared with TRBD1. Trimming at V came to 8 bases and at J to 7 bases, leaving 13 bases not matched to a gene. The CDR3 runs 15 residues. Germline values: CDR1 KGHSH, CDR2 LQKENI. The CDR3 sequence: CASRNLGQGRNTIYF. Written as DNA, the CDR3 is TGTGCCAGCCGAAATTTAGGACAGGGCCGGAACACCATATATTTT. Using reference TRBV18 and TRBJ1-3 for the parts outside the CDR3, the full variable domain is NAGVMQNPRHLVRRRGQEARLRCSPMKGHSHVYWYRQLPEEGLKFMVYLQKENIIDESGMPKERFSAEFPKEGPSILRIQQVVRGDSAAYFCASRNLGQGRNTIYFGEGSWLTVV.

The V and J genes are TRBV27 and TRBJ1-2; 8 bases are shared with TRBD1. Germline CDR1 is MNHEY and CDR2 is SMNVEV (reference sequence). The J segment lost 2 bases and the V segment lost 3 bases, leaving 2 bases of the junction unmatched. CDR3 length: 14 amino acids. The CDR3 sequence is CASSFGDRNYGYTF. The DNA of the CDR3 is TGTGCCAGCAGTTTTGGGGACAGGAACTATGGCTACACCTTC.

This chain links TRBV4-1 with TRBJ2-7; possible D gene TRBD2, 5 bases. The germline gives CDR1 MGHRA, CDR2 YSYEKL. This CDR3 contains 13 residues. V dropped 5 bases and J dropped 4 bases, with 12 bases sitting between them. The CDR3 region is CASSVRTEYEQYF. CDR3 sequence (DNA): TGCGCCAGCAGCGTCCGGACTGAATACGAGCAGTACTTC.

This rearrangement joins TRBV27 to TRBJ2-7; D possibly matches TRBD1 or TRBD2 (5 bases each). The length of the CDR3 is 15 residues. The germline V gene encodes CDR1 MNHEY and CDR2 SMNVEV (reference sequence). The ends were cut back, 0 bases at V and 2 bases at J, with 11 bases in the middle. CDR3 DNA: TGTGCCAGCAGTTTATCAGGGGTCGGGGCCTACGAGCAGTACTTC. It encodes CASSLSGVGAYEQYF.

The chain recombines TRBV6-5 with TRBJ2-7; TRBD1 matches 7 bases. The V gene end was trimmed by 10 bases and the J gene end by 1 base; junction bases not matched to a gene: 10. CDR3 length: 14 amino acids. Germline CDR1 reads MNHEY; CDR2 reads SVGAGI. The CDR3 bases are TGTGCCACCAAAAACAGGGGTCCATCCTACGAGCAGTACTTC. This codes for CATKNRGPSYEQYF.

This clone was seen a single time. V gene TRBV10-3 combines with J gene TRBJ2-1, with 7 bases identical to TRBD2. CDR1 and CDR2 (germline): ENHRY, SYGVKD. This CDR3 region has 13 residues. The V gene end was trimmed by 9 bases and the J gene end by 5 bases; junction bases not matched to a gene: 7. The CDR3 bases are TGTGCCATTCAGCGGGAAACGGACAATGAGCAGTTCTTC. It specifies CAIQRETDNEQFF.

The rearrangement uses TRBV2 and TRBJ1-6, with TRBD1 identical over 7 bases. This CDR3 comprises 15 residues. Unmatched junction bases numbered 12, after V lost 10 bases and J lost 6 bases. Germline CDR1 SNHLY, CDR2 FYNNEI. CDR3 residues: CATYQPGQRNSPLHF. The DNA for the CDR3 is TGTGCCACCTACCAACCGGGACAGCGTAATTCACCCCTCCACTTT. Looking up the rest from reference TRBV2 and TRBJ1-6 gives the full variable domain: EPEVTQTPSHQVTQMGQEVILRCVPISNHLYFYWYRQILGQKVEFLVSFYNNEISEKSEIFDDQFSVERPDGSNFTLKIRSTKLEDSAMYFCATYQPGQRNSPLHFGNGTRLTVT.

The rearrangement links TRBV19 to TRBJ1-6; TRBD1 might be the D (5 bases). Germline V CDR1 and CDR2: LNHDA, SQIVND (reference sequence). V was trimmed by 1 base and J by 9 bases, leaving 19 bases between them. The CDR3 extends over 17 amino acids. CDR3 sequence reads: CASSIVGSGRIRSPLHF. The CDR3 DNA reads TGTGCCAGTAGTATAGTGGGATCGGGGCGCATCCGTTCACCCCTCCACTTT. The variable domain in full, completed from reference TRBV19 and TRBJ1-6, reads DGGITQSPKYLFRKEGQNVTLSCEQNLNHDAMYWYRQDPGQGLRLIYYSQIVNDFQKGDIAEGYSVSREKKESFPLTVTSAQKNPTAFYLCASSIVGSGRIRSPLHFGNGTRLTVT.

This clone was detected once. The CDR3 bases are TGTGCCAGCAGGCTGACAGAGGCGGCGAACACTGAAGCTTTCTTT. This codes for CASRLTEAANTEAFF. The chain carries TRBV2 and TRBJ1-1; possibly TRBD1 for D (5 bases). The V end lost 6 bases, the J end lost 1 base, and 15 bases lay between the germline ends. CDR1 is SNHLY, CDR2 FYNNEI, per germline. CDR3 size: 15 residues.

The CDR3, as DNA: TGCGCCAGCAGCCAAGAGGGGAGCAGGAGCTCTGGAAACACCATATATTTT. Protein: CASSQEGSRSSGNTIYF. This chain joins TRBV4-1 and TRBJ1-3; no firm D call. The CDR3 sequence is 17 residues long. V was shortened by 0 bases and J by 0 bases, with 12 bases between the two germline ends. Germline V CDR1 and CDR2: MGHRA, YSYEKL.

This clone was picked up one time. The chain links TRBV5-1 to TRBJ1-2, with a tentative D call TRBD1 (6 bases). The CDR3 loop spans 14 amino acids. The V end was cut by 0 bases, the J end by 6 bases, with 12 bases between. Germline V CDR1 and CDR2: SGHRS, YFSETQ. The DNA for the CDR3 is TGCGCCAGCAGCTTGGAAGGCAGGGGCGATGGCTACACCTTC. Translation: CASSLEGRGDGYTF.

The genes are TRBV7-9 and TRBJ2-2; tentatively, D is TRBD1 or TRBD2 (5 bases each). V lost 5 bases, J lost 4 bases, and 20 bases lay in between. The CDR3 is made up of 17 amino acids. Germline-derived CDR1 and CDR2 are SEHNR and FQNEAQ (reference sequence). The CDR3 here is CASSPQWARGATGELFF. The DNA of the CDR3 is TGTGCCAGCAGCCCCCAATGGGCGAGGGGAGCCACCGGGGAGCTGTTTTTT.

The V and J genes are TRBV7-2 and TRBJ2-7; 7 bases map to TRBD1. CDR1 is SGHTA, CDR2 FQGNSA, per germline. The junction had 2 bases not matched to a gene; V was cut back by 3 bases and J by 3 bases. The CDR3 has 13 amino acids. CDR3 amino acids: CASSFDRVYEQYF. Written as DNA, the CDR3 is TGTGCCAGCAGCTTCGACAGGGTCTACGAGCAGTACTTC.

This chain links TRBV6-5 with TRBJ2-7, with 9 bases identical to TRBD1. V shed 6 bases and J 11 bases; nucleotides not matched to a gene: 8. In germline, CDR1 is MNHEY, CDR2 SVGAGI. The CDR3 loop spans 12 amino acids. The CDR3 here is CASRYTGGNEYF. The DNA of the CDR3 is TGTGCCAGCAGGTATACAGGGGGCAATGAGTACTTC.

The rearrangement links TRBV15 to TRBJ2-5; 7 bases align to TRBD1. Germline V gene data show CDR1 as LNHNV and CDR2 as YYDKDF (reference sequence). This CDR3 has 14 amino acids. V shed 0 bases, J shed 11 bases, and the junction held 9 bases outside the gene matches. DNA for the CDR3: TGTGCCACCAGCAGAGACAGGGGGATCAACGGGCAGTACTTC. This translates into CATSRDRGINGQYF.

This chain links TRBV4-2 with TRBJ2-7; a possible D gene is TRBD1 (5 bases). Germline V gene lookup returns CDR1 LGHNA and CDR2 YNFKEQ. The CDR3 extends over 17 amino acids. Trimming shortened V by 0 bases and J by 0 bases, and 15 bases separated the two germline ends. CDR3 in DNA: TGTGCCAGCAGCCAAGAAGCGTACAGGTCGATCTCCTACGAGCAGTACTTC. Protein product: CASSQEAYRSISYEQYF.